This T cell receptor beta chain was obtained from a study of shared clonotypes between healthy human individuals. In the case of this clone: Since a far larger clone is one base different, this is likely a read error.

Repertoires were generated with immunoSEQ multiplex PCR, while TCRdb's copy carries only in-frame clones and drops some. The table shows about 450,000 clones, with roughly 77% occurring only once. Germline V gene lookup returns CDR1 MDHEN and CDR2 SYDVKM. The CDR3 consists of 11 residues. V shed 3 bases and J shed 13 bases, with 12 bases lying between them. The sequenced material came from PBMCs. The TCR was taken from a woman in her 40s in good health. Some clones in this sample may be carry-over from other donors' samples. The rearrangement joins TRBV28 to TRBJ1-1; D is ambiguous. The CDR3 reads CASSFGVRNFF. CDR3 DNA sequence: TGTGCCAGCAGTTTCGGGGTCAGGAATTTCTTT.